This entry is about one TCR beta chain. The sample originates from a study of blood T cell repertoires in COVID-19. As originally analysed: Researchers report that nucleated cell counts were estimated from reference gene primer amplification. Repertoires were generated with immunoSEQ multiplex PCR, while TCRdb's copy carries only in-frame clones and drops some. The DNA gave D and trimming, while V, J and clone size come from that table. Here the sample spans roughly 420,000 clones, around nine tenths being singletons. The CDR3 loop spans 16 amino acids. J is TRBJ2-3 and V is TRBV12-2; the table's D call, TRBD2, has no DNA check behind it. TRBV12-2 is a pseudogene locus. This clonotype was sampled from a woman younger than 45 with acute COVID-19. Sequencing was performed on PBMCs or T cells enriched from blood (not recorded which). The CDR3 DNA reads TGTGCAAGTCGCCACAGTAGCGGGGGGGCGACAGATACGCAGTATTTT. Amino acids: CASRHSSGGATDTQYF.